This T cell receptor (beta chain) was sequenced for a study of long-term antiretroviral therapy in people with HIV. Study-wide results and caveats: Relative to transplant donor controls, diversity remained lower despite increasing after ART.

This was the immunoSEQ v3.0 assay at survey level. Assay used: immunoSEQ multiplex PCR; TCRdb lists only in-frame clones, some missing. The table shows around 35,000 clones, with around 78% occurring only once. No donor had fewer than one pre-ART PBMC sample or fewer than two post-ART PBMC samples. Until DNA extraction, the samples held between about 0.9-10 million cryopreserved PBMC. Remarks on this clone: The antigen remains undetermined.

V lost 2 bases and J lost 5, with 13 bases in between. The CDR3 covers 15 residues. CDR1 and CDR2 from the germline V gene are SGHAT and FQNNGV. This specimen consisted of unsorted PBMCs, obtained 3.1 years after starting antiretroviral therapy. This receptor was obtained from a woman aged 50 to 65 with HIV. J is TRBJ1-5 and V is TRBV11-2, with a tentative D call TRBD1 (5 bases). Here the CDR3 reads CASSLLAGRHQPQHF. Written as DNA, the CDR3 is TGTGCCAGCAGCTTATTGGCAGGGAGGCATCAGCCCCAGCATTTT.